The T cell receptor (beta chain) under discussion was sequenced for a study of T cell responses to AZD1222 COVID-19 vaccine. Whole-study findings and limits: There were vaccine-associated CD4 TCRs across spike, dominant at 160-218 and 743-854. Donor demographics were predominantly white British with a female majority; clonal diversity may be underestimated.

The V end lost 8 bases, the J end lost 9 bases, and 17 bases lay between the germline ends. CDR1 and CDR2 from the germline V gene are MNHNS and SASEGT. This CDR3 has 12 amino acids. Comment on this clone: Its antigen remains unidentified.

Sequenced by immunoSEQ multiplex PCR; TCRdb stores in-frame clones only, minus some. This table has 100,000 to 150,000 clones, approximately 91% appearing once. Both about-4-week and about-12-week second-dose recipients were combined. V and J are TRBV6-1 and TRBJ2-7; tentatively, D is TRBD2 (6 bases). This TCR was sampled from an adult who received the AZD1222 COVID-19 vaccine. This specimen consisted of peripheral blood, obtained 28 days after the second AZD1222 dose. This CDR3 reads CASAPGTGRQYV. CDR3 coding DNA: TGTGCCAGCGCCCCGGGTACCGGGAGGCAGTACGTC.